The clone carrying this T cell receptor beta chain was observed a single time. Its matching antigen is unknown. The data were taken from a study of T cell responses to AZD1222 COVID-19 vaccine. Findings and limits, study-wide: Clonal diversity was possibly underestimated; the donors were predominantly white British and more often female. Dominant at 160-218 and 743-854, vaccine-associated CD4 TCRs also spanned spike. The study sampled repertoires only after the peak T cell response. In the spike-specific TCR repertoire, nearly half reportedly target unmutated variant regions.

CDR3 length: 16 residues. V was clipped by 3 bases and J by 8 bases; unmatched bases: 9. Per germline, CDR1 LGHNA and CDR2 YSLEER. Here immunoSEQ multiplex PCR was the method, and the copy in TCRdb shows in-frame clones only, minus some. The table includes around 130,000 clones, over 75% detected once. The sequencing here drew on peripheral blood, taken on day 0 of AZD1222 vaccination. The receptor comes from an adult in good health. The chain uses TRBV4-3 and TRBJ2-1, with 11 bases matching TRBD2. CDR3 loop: CASSHLAGGLGHEQFF. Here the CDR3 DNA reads TGCGCCAGCAGCCACTTAGCGGGAGGGCTGGGGCATGAGCAGTTCTTC.